These T cell receptor beta chains were read from a single sample in a study of identical twins. TCRdb re-called the 5' RACE reads through MiXCR, storing one row per CDR3 protein. This repertoire shows just over 500,000 distinct CDR3 sequences, roughly 21% found once; its top ten account for roughly 0.91%. Another study also made use of these data, one on T cells expressing NK-cell markers.

The sample comprised CD4+ T cells sorted from blood. The receptors were sampled from a woman between 18 and 29 years old in good health. The CDR3 runs from the conserved cysteine through the conserved F or W. A D gene is named only where the DNA matches it firmly. Some rows mark clone size as missing; the rest say once, few, many or name a class of expanded clone.

d_call,j_call,v_call,clone_size,cdr3_length,cdr3_nt,cdr3_aa
TRBD2,TRBJ2-3,TRBV6-4,few,16,TGTGCCAGCAGTGACCTAGCGGGGGGGCAGTCAGATACGCAGTATTTT,CASSDLAGGQSDTQYF
-,TRBJ1-2,TRBV6-5,-,14,TGTGCCAGCAGCTATCGACAGTCCTACTATGGCTACACCTTC,CASSYRQSYYGYTF
TRBD1,TRBJ2-1,TRBV20-1,few,15,TGCAGTGCTAGAGTACTCGACAGGGGATACAATGAGCAGTTCTTC,CSARVLDRGYNEQFF
-,TRBJ2-4,TRBV29-1,-,13,TGCAGCGCCGGGAAGGGGTCCAAAAACATTCAGTACTTC,CSAGKGSKNIQYF
-,TRBJ1-1,TRBV6-5,few,14,TGTGCCAGCAGTTACGACAGGATGAACACTGAAGCTTTCTTT,CASSYDRMNTEAFF
-,TRBJ2-2,TRBV18,once,15,TGTGCCAGCTCACCAGGGTTTCCCTACACCGGGGAGCTGTTTTTT,CASSPGFPYTGELFF
-,TRBJ2-3,TRBV27,few,15,TGTGCCAGCAGTCCGCTTCTCTTGGTCCCAGATACGCAGTATTTT,CASSPLLLVPDTQYF
TRBD2,TRBJ2-1,TRBV27,few,16,TGTGCCAGCAGTTCTCCCACTAGCGGGTGGGGGAATGAGCAGTTCTTC,CASSSPTSGWGNEQFF
TRBD2,TRBJ2-1,TRBV20-1,-,15,TGCAGTGCTAGAGAAGCGAGCGGGAGGGTGAATGAGCAGTTCTTC,CSAREASGRVNEQFF
-,TRBJ1-1,TRBV6-1,-,13,TGTGCCAGCACAAAGGGCCTGAACACTGAAGCTTTCTTT,CASTKGLNTEAFF
-,TRBJ2-7,TRBV4-3,few,16,TGCGCCAGCAGCCTCAGAAAGGGACTGACCCCCTACGAGCAGTACTTC,CASSLRKGLTPYEQYF
-,TRBJ2-1,TRBV6-4,few,15,TGTGCCAGCAGCGCTAGACGCGGGGCCGGGGATGAGCAGTTCTTC,CASSARRGAGDEQFF
-,TRBJ2-5,TRBV5-1,-,13,TGCGCCAGCAGGAGCCTGACCCAAGAGACCCAGTACTTC,CASRSLTQETQYF
-,TRBJ2-1,TRBV5-1,-,14,TGCGCCAGCAGCTTCGGTGAGTGGGGCAATGAGCAGTTCTTC,CASSFGEWGNEQFF
-,TRBJ2-7,TRBV7-8,few,16,TGTGCCAGCATCCCATCGGGGGGCGCCGTTAAGTACGAGCAGTACTTC,CASIPSGGAVKYEQYF
TRBD2,TRBJ2-7,TRBV12-3/TRBV12-4,-,15,TGTGCCAGCAGTTTCTGGGCTAGCGGCTCCTACGAGCAGTACTTC,CASSFWASGSYEQYF
TRBD1,TRBJ1-1,TRBV20-1,few,13,TGCAGTGCTAGGGGAGACAGGGGGAATGAAGCTTTCTTT,CSARGDRGNEAFF
-,TRBJ2-5,TRBV12-3/TRBV12-4,-,12,TGTGCCAGCAGTTTTTTGATTGAGACCCAGTACTTC,CASSFLIETQYF
TRBD1,TRBJ2-7,TRBV4-2,-,16,TGTGCCAGCAGCTTACACCCGGGACAGCTAGGTGACGAGCAGTACTTC,CASSLHPGQLGDEQYF
-,TRBJ2-7,TRBV10-3,many,17,TGTGCCATCAGTGAGTCGAGGGTCGGGAGAGTCTCCTACGAGCAGTACTTC,CAISESRVGRVSYEQYF
-,TRBJ1-5,TRBV20-1,-,14,TGCAGTGCGCCGAGGCCAGGGACCAATCAGCCCCAGCATTTT,CSAPRPGTNQPQHF
TRBD1,TRBJ1-1,TRBV10-3,-,18,TGTGCCATCAGTGAGAAGGGGGGGACGGGGGACTCGACAGGGGCAGCTTTCTTT,CAISEKGGTGDSTGAAFF
-,TRBJ2-1,TRBV5-6,many,20,TGTGCCAGCAGCTTGGTAGCAGATCTCTTTAGGGAAAGCTCCTACAATGAGCAGTTCTTC,CASSLVADLFRESSYNEQFF
-,TRBJ2-3,TRBV4-3,few,17,TGCGCCAGCAGCCAAGGTCCCCAACTCAGCTCCACAGATACGCAGTATTTT,CASSQGPQLSSTDTQYF
TRBD2,TRBJ2-1,TRBV7-8,-,16,TGTGCCAGCAGCTTAGGGCGACTAGCTACCTACAATGAGCAGTTCTTC,CASSLGRLATYNEQFF
-,TRBJ1-3,TRBV5-1,-,15,TGCGCCAGCAGCTTGGGTTGGCAGGCCGAAAACACCATATATTTT,CASSLGWQAENTIYF
TRBD1,TRBJ2-7,TRBV6-1,few,14,TGTGCCAGCAACCCTGGACAGGGGACCTACGAGCAGTACTTC,CASNPGQGTYEQYF
-,TRBJ1-2,TRBV12-3/TRBV12-4,few,13,TGTGCCAGCAGTCCCCGGACAGTGGACGGCTACACCTTC,CASSPRTVDGYTF
TRBD1,TRBJ2-3,TRBV29-1,many,12,TGCAGCGTTGCGACAGGGGCAGATACGCAGTATTTT,CSVATGADTQYF
TRBD2,TRBJ2-1,TRBV6-1,many,16,TGTGCCAGCAGCCGACTAGCCGAAAGCTCCTACAATGAGCAGTTCTTC,CASSRLAESSYNEQFF
-,TRBJ1-1,TRBV12-3/TRBV12-4,many,14,TGTGCCAGCAGTTATCTGTTTCGGGTGGCTGAAGCTTTCTTT,CASSYLFRVAEAFF
TRBD2,TRBJ2-3,TRBV7-2,-,17,TGTGCCAGCAGCTTTCGGGGGAGGGCCTTTGTTACAGATACGCAGTATTTT,CASSFRGRAFVTDTQYF
-,TRBJ2-3,TRBV27,-,18,TGTGCCAGCAGTTCCCCTCTTAGGTCAAAGACTAGCACAGATACGCAGTATTTT,CASSSPLRSKTSTDTQYF
-,TRBJ2-5,TRBV10-3,few,14,TGTGCCATCAGTGACGGCGGACCCCAAGAGACCCAGTACTTC,CAISDGGPQETQYF
-,TRBJ2-7,TRBV5-6,-,14,TGTGCCAGCAGCTTAAGGGGCCTATACTACGAGCAGTACTTC,CASSLRGLYYEQYF
-,TRBJ1-5,TRBV5-5,few,12,TGTGCCAGCAGCTTGAATGAACAGCCCCAGCATTTT,CASSLNEQPQHF
-,TRBJ2-3,TRBV27,once,11,TGTGCCAGCGCCCCGGCGGATACGCAGTATTTT,CASAPADTQYF
TRBD1,TRBJ2-7,TRBV7-2,many,12,TGTGCCAGTAGTGACAGGGGGTACGAGCAGTACTTC,CASSDRGYEQYF
-,TRBJ2-1,TRBV5-1,many,13,TGCGCCAGCAGCGTCGACAGGACCAATGAGCAGTTCTTC,CASSVDRTNEQFF
-,TRBJ1-1,TRBV15,-,14,TGTGCCACCAGCAGAGATCCCGGAGTCACTGAAGCTTTCTTT,CATSRDPGVTEAFF
TRBD2,TRBJ2-3,TRBV5-5,-,18,TGTGCCAGCAGCTTGGGGACTAGCGGGAGGGATTACACAGATACGCAGTATTTT,CASSLGTSGRDYTDTQYF
-,TRBJ1-2,TRBV6-5,-,12,TGTGCCAGCACCACCCCTAGCCGTGGCTACACCTTC,CASTTPSRGYTF
-,TRBJ2-5,TRBV20-1,few,13,TGCAGTGCTGATGGACGGCCGCAAGAGACCCAGTACTTC,CSADGRPQETQYF
TRBD1,TRBJ2-7,TRBV20-1,-,15,TGCAGTGCTAGAGATGGGGCAGGGGGTTCCTACGAGCAGTACTTC,CSARDGAGGSYEQYF
-,TRBJ2-5,TRBV29-1,many,14,TGCAGCGTGCCCCTGGACGGCCCCCAAGAGACCCAGTACTTC,CSVPLDGPQETQYF
-,TRBJ2-1,TRBV24-1,-,13,TGTGCCACCAGTGACGGTACTAGGATTGAGCAGTTCTTC,CATSDGTRIEQFF
TRBD1,TRBJ1-1,TRBV7-2,-,13,TGTGCCAGCAGCTGGGCCCGGGACAGTGAAGCTTTCTTT,CASSWARDSEAFF
TRBD2,TRBJ2-2,TRBV5-1,few,15,TGCGCCAGCAGCCGACTAGCGGGAGTCTTCGGGGAGCTGTTTTTT,CASSRLAGVFGELFF
-,TRBJ2-7,TRBV6-5,-,16,TGTGCCAGCAGTTACGTAGGAGGCTCCGTTTCCTACGAGCAGTACTTC,CASSYVGGSVSYEQYF
-,TRBJ2-3,TRBV9,-,14,TGTGCCAGCGGGAGATGGGAAGGCACAGATACGCAGTATTTT,CASGRWEGTDTQYF
-,TRBJ2-1,TRBV27,-,15,TGTGCCAGCAGTTTAGTCGGGAGCGGACCTTATGAGCAGTTCTTC,CASSLVGSGPYEQFF